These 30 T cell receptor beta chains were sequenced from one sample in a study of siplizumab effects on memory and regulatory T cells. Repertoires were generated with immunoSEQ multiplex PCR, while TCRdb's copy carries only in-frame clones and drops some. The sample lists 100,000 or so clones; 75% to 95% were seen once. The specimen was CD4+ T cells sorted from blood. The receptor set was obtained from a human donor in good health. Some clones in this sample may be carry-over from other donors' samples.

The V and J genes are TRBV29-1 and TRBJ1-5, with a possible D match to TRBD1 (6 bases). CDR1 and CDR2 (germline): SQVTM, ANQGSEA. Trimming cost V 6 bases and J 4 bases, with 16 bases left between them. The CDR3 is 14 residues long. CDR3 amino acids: CSVGSGTTNQPQHF. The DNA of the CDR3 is TGCAGCGTGGGTTCCGGGACAACTAATCAGCCCCAGCATTTT. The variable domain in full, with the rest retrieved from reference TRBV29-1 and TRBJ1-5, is SAVISQKPSRDICQRGTSLTIQCQVDSQVTMMFWYRQQPGQSLTLIATANQGSEATYESGFVIDKFPISRPNLTFSTLTVSNMSPEDSSIYLCSVGSGTTNQPQHFGDGTRLSIL.

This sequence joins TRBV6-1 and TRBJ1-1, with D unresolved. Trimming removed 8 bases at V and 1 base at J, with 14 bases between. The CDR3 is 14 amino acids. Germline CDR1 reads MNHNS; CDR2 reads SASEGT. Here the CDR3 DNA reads TGTGCCAGCGTAAAGGCGAGACAGAACACTGAAGCTTTCTTT. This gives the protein CASVKARQNTEAFF.

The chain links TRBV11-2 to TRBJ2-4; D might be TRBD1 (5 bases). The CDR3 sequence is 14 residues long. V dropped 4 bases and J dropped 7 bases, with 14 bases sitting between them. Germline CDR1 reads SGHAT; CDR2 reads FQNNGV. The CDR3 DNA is TGTGCCAGCAGCTCAGCAAGGGGTGGCAACATTCAGTACTTC. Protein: CASSSARGGNIQYF.

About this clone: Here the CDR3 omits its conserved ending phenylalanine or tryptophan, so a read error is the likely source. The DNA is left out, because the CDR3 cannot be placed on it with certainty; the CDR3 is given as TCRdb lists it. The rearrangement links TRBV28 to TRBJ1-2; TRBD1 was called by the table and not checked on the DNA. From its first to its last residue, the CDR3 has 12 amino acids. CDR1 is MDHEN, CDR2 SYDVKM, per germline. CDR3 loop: CASSIKGAAISL.

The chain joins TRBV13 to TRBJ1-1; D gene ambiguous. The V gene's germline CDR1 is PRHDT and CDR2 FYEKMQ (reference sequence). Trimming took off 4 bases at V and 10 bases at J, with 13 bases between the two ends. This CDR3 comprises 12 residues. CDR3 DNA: TGTGCCAGCAGCTCCCAAGGATCCGGAGCTTTCTTT. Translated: CASSSQGSGAFF.

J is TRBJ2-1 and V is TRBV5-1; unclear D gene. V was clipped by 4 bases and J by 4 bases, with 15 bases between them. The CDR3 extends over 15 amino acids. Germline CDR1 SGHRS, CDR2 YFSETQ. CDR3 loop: CASSPFGPTYNEQFF. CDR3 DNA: TGCGCCAGCAGCCCCTTTGGGCCGACGTACAATGAGCAGTTCTTC.

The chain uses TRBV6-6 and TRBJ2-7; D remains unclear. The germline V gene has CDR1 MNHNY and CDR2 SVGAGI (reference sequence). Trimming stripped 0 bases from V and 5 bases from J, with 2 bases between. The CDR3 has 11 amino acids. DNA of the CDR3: TGTGCCAGCAGTTACTCGAACGAGCAGTACTTC. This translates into CASSYSNEQYF.

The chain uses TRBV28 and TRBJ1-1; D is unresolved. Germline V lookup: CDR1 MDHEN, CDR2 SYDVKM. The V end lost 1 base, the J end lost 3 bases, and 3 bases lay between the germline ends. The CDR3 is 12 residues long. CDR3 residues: CASSLFHTEAFF. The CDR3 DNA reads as TGTGCCAGCAGTTTATTCCACACTGAAGCTTTCTTT. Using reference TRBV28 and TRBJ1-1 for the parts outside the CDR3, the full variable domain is DVKVTQSSRYLVKRTGEKVFLECVQDMDHENMFWYRQDPGLGLRLIYFSYDVKMKEKGDIPEGYSVSREKKERFSLILESASTNQTSMYLCASSLFHTEAFFGQGTRLTVV.

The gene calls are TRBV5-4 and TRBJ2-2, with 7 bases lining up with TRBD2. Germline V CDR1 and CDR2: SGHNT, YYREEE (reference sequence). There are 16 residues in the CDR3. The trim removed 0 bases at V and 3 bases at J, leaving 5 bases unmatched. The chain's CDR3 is CASSLASSGYTGELFF. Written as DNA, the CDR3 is TGTGCCAGCAGCTTGGCGTCTAGCGGCTACACCGGGGAGCTGTTTTTT.

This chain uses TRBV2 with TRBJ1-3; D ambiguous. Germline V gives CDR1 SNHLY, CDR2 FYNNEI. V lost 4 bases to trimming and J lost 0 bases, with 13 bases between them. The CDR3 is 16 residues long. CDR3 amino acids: CASSVNNPSSGNTIYF. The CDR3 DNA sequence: TGTGCCAGCAGTGTCAACAACCCGAGCTCTGGAAACACCATATATTTT.

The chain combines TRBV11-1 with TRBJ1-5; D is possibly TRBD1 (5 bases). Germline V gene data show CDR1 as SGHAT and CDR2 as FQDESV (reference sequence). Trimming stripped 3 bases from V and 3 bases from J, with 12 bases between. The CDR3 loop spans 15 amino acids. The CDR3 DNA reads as TGTGCCAGCAGCTTGGACGGGGACCTCAATCAGCCCCAGCATTTT. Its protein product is CASSLDGDLNQPQHF. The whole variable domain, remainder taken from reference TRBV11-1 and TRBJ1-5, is EAEVAQSPRYKITEKSQAVAFWCDPISGHATLYWYRQILGQGPELLVQFQDESVVDDSQLPKDRFSAERLKGVDSTLKIQPAELGDSAMYLCASSLDGDLNQPQHFGDGTRLSIL.

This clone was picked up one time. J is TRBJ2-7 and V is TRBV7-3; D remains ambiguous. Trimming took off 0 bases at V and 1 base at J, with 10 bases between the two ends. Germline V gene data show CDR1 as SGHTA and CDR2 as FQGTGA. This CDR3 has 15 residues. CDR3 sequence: CASSLTGGESYEQYF. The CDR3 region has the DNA TGTGCCAGCAGCTTAACGGGTGGGGAATCCTACGAGCAGTACTTC.

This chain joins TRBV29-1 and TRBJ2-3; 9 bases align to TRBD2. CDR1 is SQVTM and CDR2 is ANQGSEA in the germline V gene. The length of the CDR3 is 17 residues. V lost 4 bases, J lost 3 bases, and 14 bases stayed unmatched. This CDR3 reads CSVGGLRREGRTDTQYF. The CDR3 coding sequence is TGCAGCGTTGGGGGCCTTCGGCGGGAGGGCCGTACAGATACGCAGTATTTT.

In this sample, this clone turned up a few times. The CDR3 sequence: CATGAASNQPQHF. For the CDR3, the DNA is TGTGCCACCGGGGCAGCTAGCAATCAGCCCCAGCATTTT. The V gene is TRBV6-6, the J gene TRBJ1-5, with a tentative D call TRBD1 (5 bases). With 10 bases removed from V and 0 bases from J, the gap between germline ends came to 10 bases. This CDR3 contains 13 residues. Germline loops: CDR1 MNHNY, CDR2 SVGAGI (reference sequence).

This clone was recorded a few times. The CDR3 DNA reads as TGTGCTAGTGGCTCCGGGACTAGCGCGGTCGGGGAGCTGTTTTTT. It codes for CASGSGTSAVGELFF. The chain carries TRBV12-5 and TRBJ2-2, with 10 bases lining up with TRBD2. This CDR3 has 15 residues. From germline, CDR1 is LGHNT and CDR2 FRNRAP. V lost 6 bases, J lost 7 bases, and 8 bases stayed unmatched.

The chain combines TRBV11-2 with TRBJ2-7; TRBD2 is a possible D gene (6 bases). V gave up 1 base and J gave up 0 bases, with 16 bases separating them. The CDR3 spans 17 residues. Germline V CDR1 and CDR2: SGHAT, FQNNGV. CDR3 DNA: TGTGCCAGCAGCTTAGGGGGGAATAGGGGACTCTCCTACGAGCAGTACTTC. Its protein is CASSLGGNRGLSYEQYF.

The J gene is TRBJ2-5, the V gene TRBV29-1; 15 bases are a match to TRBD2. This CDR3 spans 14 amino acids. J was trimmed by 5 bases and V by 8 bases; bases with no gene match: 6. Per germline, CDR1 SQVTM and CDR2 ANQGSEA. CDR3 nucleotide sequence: TGCAGCTCTTGGACTAGCGGGGGGGTGGAGACCCAGTACTTC. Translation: CSSWTSGGVETQYF.

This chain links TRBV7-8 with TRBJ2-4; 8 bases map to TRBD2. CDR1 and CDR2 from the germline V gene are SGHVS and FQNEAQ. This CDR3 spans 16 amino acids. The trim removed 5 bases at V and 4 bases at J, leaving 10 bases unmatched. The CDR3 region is CASSTFILAVKNIQYF. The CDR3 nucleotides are TGTGCCAGCAGCACCTTTATACTAGCGGTAAAAAACATTCAGTACTTC.

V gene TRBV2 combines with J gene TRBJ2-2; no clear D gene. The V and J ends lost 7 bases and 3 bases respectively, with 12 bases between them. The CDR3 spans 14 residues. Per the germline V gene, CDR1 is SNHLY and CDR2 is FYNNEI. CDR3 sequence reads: CASKGSLDTGELFF. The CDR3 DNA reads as TGTGCCAGCAAGGGCAGCTTGGACACCGGGGAGCTGTTTTTT.

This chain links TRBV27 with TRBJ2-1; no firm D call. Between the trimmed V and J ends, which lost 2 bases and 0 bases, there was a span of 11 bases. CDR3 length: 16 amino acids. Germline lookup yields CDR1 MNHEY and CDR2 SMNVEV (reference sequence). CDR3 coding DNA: TGTGCCAGCAGTTTAGAACCCCCTCTCTCCTACAATGAGCAGTTCTTC. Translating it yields CASSLEPPLSYNEQFF.

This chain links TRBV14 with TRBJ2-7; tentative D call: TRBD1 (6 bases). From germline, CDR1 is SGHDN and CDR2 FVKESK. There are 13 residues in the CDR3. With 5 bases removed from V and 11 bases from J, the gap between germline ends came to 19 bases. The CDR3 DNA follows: TGTGCCAGCAGCGAACAGGGCGGAAGTCGGAAGTACTTC. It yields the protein CASSEQGGSRKYF.

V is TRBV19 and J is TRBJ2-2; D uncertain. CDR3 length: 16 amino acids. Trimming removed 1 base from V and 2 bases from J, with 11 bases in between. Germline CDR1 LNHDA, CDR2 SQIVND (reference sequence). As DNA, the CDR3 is TGTGCCAGTAGTATAGGCAGGCAACTAAACACCGGGGAGCTGTTTTTT. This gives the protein CASSIGRQLNTGELFF.

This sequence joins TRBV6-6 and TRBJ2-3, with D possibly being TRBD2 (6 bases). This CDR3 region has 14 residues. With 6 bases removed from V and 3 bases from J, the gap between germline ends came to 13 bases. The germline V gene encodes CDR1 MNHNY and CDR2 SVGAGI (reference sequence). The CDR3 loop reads CASSQGGITDTQYF. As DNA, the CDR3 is TGTGCCAGCAGCCAGGGCGGGATTACAGATACGCAGTATTTT.

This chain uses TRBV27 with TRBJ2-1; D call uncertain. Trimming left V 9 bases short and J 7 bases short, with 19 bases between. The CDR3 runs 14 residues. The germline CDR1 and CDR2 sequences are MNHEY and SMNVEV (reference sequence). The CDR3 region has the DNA TGTGCCAGGAGAAAGGTCGGGCCCGGGAATGAGCAGTTCTTC. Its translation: CARRKVGPGNEQFF.

CDR3 residues: CASSQETDRGLVLKIYEQYF. CDR3 coding DNA: TGCGCCAGCAGCCAAGAGACGGACAGGGGGCTTGTTCTTAAAATCTACGAGCAGTACTTC. V and J are TRBV4-1 and TRBJ2-7; 11 nucleotides agree with TRBD1. CDR3 length: 20 residues. Trimming removed 0 bases from V and 3 bases from J; junction bases left unmatched: 16. Per the germline V gene, CDR1 is MGHRA and CDR2 is YSYEKL.

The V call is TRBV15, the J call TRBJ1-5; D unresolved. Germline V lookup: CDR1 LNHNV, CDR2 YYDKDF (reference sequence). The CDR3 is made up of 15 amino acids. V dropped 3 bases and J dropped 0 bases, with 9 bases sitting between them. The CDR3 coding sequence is TGTGCCACCAGCAGTGGCCCTTATAGCAATCAGCCCCAGCATTTT. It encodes CATSSGPYSNQPQHF.

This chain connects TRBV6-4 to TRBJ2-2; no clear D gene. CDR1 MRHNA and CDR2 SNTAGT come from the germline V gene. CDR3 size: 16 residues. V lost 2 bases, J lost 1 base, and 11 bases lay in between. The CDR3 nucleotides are TGTGCCAGCAGTGACGGTGCCTCGATGAACACCGGGGAGCTGTTTTTT. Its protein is CASSDGASMNTGELFF.

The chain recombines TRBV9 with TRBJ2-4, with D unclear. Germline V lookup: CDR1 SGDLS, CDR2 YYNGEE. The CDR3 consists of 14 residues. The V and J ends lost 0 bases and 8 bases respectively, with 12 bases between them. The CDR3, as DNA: TGTGCCAGCAGCGTAGGACAACTGGCGGACATTCAGTACTTC. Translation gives CASSVGQLADIQYF.

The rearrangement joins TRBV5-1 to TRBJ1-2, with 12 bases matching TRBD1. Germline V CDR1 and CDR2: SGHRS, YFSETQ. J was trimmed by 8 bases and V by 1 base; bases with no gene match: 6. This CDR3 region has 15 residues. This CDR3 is CASSLTGQGAGGYTF. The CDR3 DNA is TGCGCCAGCAGCTTGACGGGACAGGGGGCTGGGGGCTACACCTTC.

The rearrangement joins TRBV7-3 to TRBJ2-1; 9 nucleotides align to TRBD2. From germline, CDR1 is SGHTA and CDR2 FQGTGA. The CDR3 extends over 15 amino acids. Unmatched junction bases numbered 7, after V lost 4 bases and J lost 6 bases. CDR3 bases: TGTGCCAGCAGCTCCAAGGGGACTAGCCTCAATGAGCAGTTCTTC. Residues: CASSSKGTSLNEQFF.